These 22 T cell receptor beta chains came from one sample sequenced in a study of T cells in tuberculosis. Profiled with immunoSEQ multiplex PCR; TCRdb holds only in-frame clones, not every one. The table lists about 34,000 clones, approximately 93% of them singletons. Time point meaning: new active TB diagnosis, blood taken before or within 7 days of starting treatment. The sample in question was PBMCs, obtained at tuberculosis diagnosis. The source of these receptors is an adult with tuberculosis.

This clone occurred once. The chain has TRBV4-1 and TRBJ2-7; 7 bases map to TRBD2. Trimming at V came to 1 base and at J to 1 base, leaving 4 bases not matched to a gene. Germline lookup yields CDR1 MGHRA and CDR2 YSYEKL. The length of the CDR3 is 15 residues. The CDR3 DNA reads TGCGCCAGCAGCCAAGTGGCGGGAGTGTCCTACGAGCAGTACTTC. It codes for CASSQVAGVSYEQYF.

The chain joins TRBV23-1 to TRBJ2-7, with TRBD1 matching over 10 bases. TRBV23-1 is known as an ORF, though its function is uncertain. V lost 6 bases and J lost 3; bases outside the gene matches: 14. The CDR3 contains 17 residues. The CDR3 spells CASSSSGTGEFYYEQYF. CDR3 DNA sequence: TGCGCCAGCAGCTCCAGCGGGACAGGGGAATTTTACTACGAGCAGTACTTC.

The gene calls are TRBV2 and TRBJ2-2; perhaps TRBD2 as D (5 bases). This CDR3 spans 14 amino acids. V was trimmed by 8 bases and J by 2 bases, leaving 12 bases between them. The germline CDR1 and CDR2 sequences are SNHLY and FYNNEI. CDR3 nucleotide sequence: TGTGCCAGCTTCCGGGATCTTAACACCGGGGAGCTGTTTTTT. Protein product: CASFRDLNTGELFF.

V is TRBV5-6 and J is TRBJ1-2; 7 bases are shared with TRBD1. This CDR3 contains 14 residues. V shed 1 base and J 3 bases; nucleotides not matched to a gene: 3. The germline CDR1 and CDR2 sequences are SGHDT and YYEEEE. The CDR3 is CASSLTGVDYGYTF. The CDR3 DNA is TGTGCCAGCAGCTTGACAGGGGTTGACTATGGCTACACCTTC.

The chain uses TRBV19 and TRBJ2-7, with D perhaps TRBD2 (6 bases). Germline V lookup: CDR1 LNHDA, CDR2 SQIVND (reference sequence). The V end lost 5 bases, the J end lost 1 base, and 21 bases lay between the germline ends. CDR3 size: 17 residues. CDR3 amino acids: CASSHNLLRGTSYEQYF. The CDR3, as DNA: TGTGCCAGTAGTCACAACCTTTTACGGGGGACTTCCTACGAGCAGTACTTC.

This clone was recorded only once. The rearrangement uses TRBV28 and TRBJ1-4; D gene unclear. The ends were cut back, 3 bases at V and 11 bases at J, with 10 bases in the middle. The germline V gene encodes CDR1 MDHEN and CDR2 SYDVKM. This CDR3 is built from 12 residues. CDR3 bases: TGTGCCAGCAGTTTCCGACATGCGAAACTGTTTTTT. It yields the protein CASSFRHAKLFF.

In this sample, this clone turned up once. This chain uses TRBV4-1 with TRBJ2-3, with TRBD2 as a possible D gene (6 bases). V was shortened by 6 bases and J by 0 bases, with 19 bases between the two germline ends. The germline CDR1 and CDR2 sequences are MGHRA and YSYEKL. The CDR3 extends over 17 amino acids. The CDR3 DNA sequence: TGCGCCAGCAGTCCGTATATCGGGACTGCTAGCACAGATACGCAGTATTTT. Amino acid sequence: CASSPYIGTASTDTQYF.

The genes are TRBV15 and TRBJ2-5, with D possibly matching TRBD2 (7 bases). Germline-derived CDR1 and CDR2 are LNHNV and YYDKDF (reference sequence). This CDR3 has 16 amino acids. Trimming removed 1 base from V and 1 base from J, with 13 bases in between. The CDR3 coding sequence is TGTGCCACCAGCAGAGCTTGGGGGGGCCCCCAAGAGACCCAGTACTTC. It is translated as CATSRAWGGPQETQYF.

Here the CDR3 reads CASALAAGTGELFF. The CDR3 nucleotides are TGTGCCAGTGCCCTGGCGGCGGGCACCGGGGAGCTGTTTTTT. The chain combines TRBV19 with TRBJ2-2; a possible D gene is TRBD2 (5 bases). Germline CDR1 and CDR2: LNHDA and SQIVND (reference sequence). The CDR3 loop spans 14 amino acids. V lost 8 bases, J lost 4 bases, and 14 bases lay in between.

V and J are TRBV5-6 and TRBJ2-7, with D tentatively TRBD2 (5 bases). The germline gives CDR1 SGHDT, CDR2 YYEEEE. The CDR3 loop spans 15 amino acids. The V end lost 0 bases, the J end lost 2 bases, and 12 bases lay between the germline ends. The CDR3 DNA is TGTGCCAGCAGCTTGGAAGCGGAAAGGCCCTACGAGCAGTACTTC. This encodes CASSLEAERPYEQYF.

The chain links TRBV19 to TRBJ1-2, with 9 positions matching TRBD1. V trimming: 3 bases; J trimming: 6 bases; junction bases outside the gene matches: 8. The germline V gene has CDR1 LNHDA and CDR2 SQIVND (reference sequence). CDR3 length equals 15 residues. The CDR3 DNA sequence: TGTGCCAGTAGTATGTTGCCGGGACAGGGAGATGGCTACACCTTC. This translates into CASSMLPGQGDGYTF.

CDR3 nucleotide sequence: TGCGCCAGCAGCCCTGATACCGGAGAGACCCAGTACTTC. Protein product: CASSPDTGETQYF. The J gene is TRBJ2-5, the V gene TRBV5-1, with unresolved D. V was clipped by 4 bases and J by 4 bases, with 11 bases between them. This CDR3 contains 13 residues. Germline values: CDR1 SGHRS, CDR2 YFSETQ.

CDR3 protein: CASSVGTGATYEQYF. The DNA for the CDR3 is TGTGCCAGCAGCGTGGGGACAGGGGCAACCTACGAGCAGTACTTC. This rearrangement joins TRBV9 to TRBJ2-7; TRBD1 matches 10 bases. V gave up 2 bases and J gave up 2 bases; unmatched junction bases: 4. The CDR3 covers 15 residues. CDR1 SGDLS and CDR2 YYNGEE come from the germline V gene. The full variable domain, with the rest looked up from reference TRBV9 and TRBJ2-7, is DSGVTQTPKHLITATGQRVTLRCSPRSGDLSVYWYQQSLDQGLQFLIQYYNGEERAKGNILERFSAQQFPDLHSELNLSSLELGDSALYFCASSVGTGATYEQYFGPGTRLTVT.

This clone was observed a handful of times. The chain links TRBV5-4 to TRBJ1-1, with 11 bases fitting TRBD1. The germline CDR1 and CDR2 sequences are SGHNT and YYREEE (reference sequence). The V segment lost 5 bases and the J segment 3 bases; nucleotides outside the gene matches: 0. The CDR3 sequence is 13 residues long. The CDR3 region has the DNA TGTGCCAGCAGGGGACAGGGGGACACTGAAGCTTTCTTT. This codes for CASRGQGDTEAFF.

In its sample, this clone was seen once. The chain recombines TRBV7-9 with TRBJ1-5, with D possibly matching TRBD1 (5 bases). The V and J ends lost 6 bases and 3 bases respectively, with 12 bases between them. This CDR3 comprises 14 residues. Germline assignment: CDR1 SEHNR and CDR2 FQNEAQ (reference sequence). This CDR3 reads CASRSTESNQPQHF. DNA of the CDR3: TGTGCCAGCAGGTCGACAGAGTCCAATCAGCCCCAGCATTTT.

The rearrangement joins TRBV6-1 to TRBJ2-7; D is perhaps TRBD2 (7 bases). From germline, CDR1 is MNHNS and CDR2 SASEGT. With 4 bases removed from V and 7 bases from J, the gap between germline ends came to 23 bases. There are 16 residues in the CDR3. The CDR3 here is CASSVRQETSWREQYF. The CDR3 bases are TGTGCCAGCAGTGTGAGACAGGAGACTAGCTGGAGGGAGCAGTACTTC.

The chain employs TRBV7-9 and TRBJ1-4; 9 bases agree with TRBD1. V dropped 4 bases and J dropped 8; count of bases not matched to a gene: 11. CDR3 size: 16 residues. Germline V CDR1 and CDR2: SEHNR, FQNEAQ (reference sequence). The CDR3 here is CASSSIRDREGEKLFF. In DNA, the CDR3 is TGTGCCAGCAGCTCCATCCGGGACAGGGAGGGAGAAAAACTGTTTTTT.

J is TRBJ2-7 and V is TRBV7-9; D is unclear. Germline-derived CDR1 and CDR2 are SEHNR and FQNEAQ (reference sequence). The CDR3 length is 13 residues. The V and J ends lost 5 bases and 2 bases respectively, with 10 bases between them. The CDR3 spells CASSNYRAYEQYF. As DNA, the CDR3 is TGTGCCAGCAGCAATTACAGAGCCTACGAGCAGTACTTC.

The chain joins TRBV29-1 to TRBJ2-3; 8 bases agree with TRBD1. The length of the CDR3 is 15 residues. V shed 4 bases, J shed 3 bases, and the junction held 9 bases outside the gene matches. Germline V gene lookup returns CDR1 SQVTM and CDR2 ANQGSEA. The CDR3 DNA sequence: TGCAGCGTTGCGGGCGGGCAGGGGGCAACAGATACGCAGTATTTT. Encoded protein: CSVAGGQGATDTQYF.

This clone was observed a single time. The J gene is TRBJ2-5, the V gene TRBV2; 11 nucleotides match TRBD1. The CDR3 has 13 residues. Germline V gene sequence: CDR1 SNHLY, CDR2 FYNNEI. After removal of 6 bases from V and 5 bases from J, the junction contained 2 bases not matched to a gene. DNA for the CDR3: TGTGCCAGCAGGGACAGGGGGCCGGAGACCCAGTACTTC. Translated: CASRDRGPETQYF.

The chain recombines TRBV27 with TRBJ1-2; D gene unclear. The CDR3 covers 17 residues. Germline V gene data show CDR1 as MNHEY and CDR2 as SMNVEV (reference sequence). V was cut by 0 bases and J by 3 bases, with 17 bases left in between. The CDR3 protein is CASSLSAPAREYYGYTF. CDR3 sequence (DNA): TGTGCCAGCAGTTTATCAGCCCCGGCCCGGGAGTACTATGGCTACACCTTC.

CDR3 nucleotide sequence: TGTGCCAGTACCCCCGCCAGGGGCAGGGGGAGCGAGCAGTTCTTC. It is translated as CASTPARGRGSEQFF. J is TRBJ2-1 and V is TRBV19, with 7 nucleotides matching TRBD1. Germline loops: CDR1 LNHDA, CDR2 SQIVND (reference sequence). There are 15 residues in the CDR3. V lost 7 bases and J lost 10; bases outside the gene matches: 16. Variable domain in full (rest from reference TRBV19 and TRBJ2-1): DGGITQSPKYLFRKEGQNVTLSCEQNLNHDAMYWYRQDPGQGLRLIYYSQIVNDFQKGDIAEGYSVSREKKESFPLTVTSAQKNPTAFYLCASTPARGRGSEQFFGPGTRLTVL.